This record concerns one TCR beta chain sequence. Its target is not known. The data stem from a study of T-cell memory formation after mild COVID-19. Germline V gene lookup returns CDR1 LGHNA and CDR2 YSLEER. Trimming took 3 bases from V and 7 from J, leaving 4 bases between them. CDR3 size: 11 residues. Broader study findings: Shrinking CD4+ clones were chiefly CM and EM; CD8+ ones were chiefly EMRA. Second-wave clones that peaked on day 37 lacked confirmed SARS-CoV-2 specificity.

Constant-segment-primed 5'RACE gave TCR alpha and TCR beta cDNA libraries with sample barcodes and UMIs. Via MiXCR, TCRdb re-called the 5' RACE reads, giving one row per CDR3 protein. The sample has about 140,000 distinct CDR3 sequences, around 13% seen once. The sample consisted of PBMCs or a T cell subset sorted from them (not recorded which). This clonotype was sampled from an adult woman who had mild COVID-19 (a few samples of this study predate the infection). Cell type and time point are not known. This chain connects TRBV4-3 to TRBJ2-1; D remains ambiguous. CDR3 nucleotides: TGCGCCAGCAGCCAGGGGAATGAGCAGTTCTTC. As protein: CASSQGNEQFF.